The subject of this entry is one T cell receptor beta chain. This sample stems from a study of Tregs in tolerant kidney transplant recipients. Only in-frame clones appear in the TCRdb table, and some are missing; sequencing was by immunoSEQ multiplex PCR. The sample has roughly 64,000 clones, approximately 98% seen once. The CDR3 totals 15 residues. Trimming took off 0 bases at V and 1 base at J, with 9 bases between the two ends. Germline CDR1 and CDR2: SGHRS and YFSETQ. The genes are TRBV5-1 and TRBJ2-3; D uncertain. This material consisted of Tregs from blood, taken before the transplant. The TCR originated in a human donor who received a combined kidney and bone marrow transplant. The CDR3 region has the DNA TGCGCCAGCAGCTTGGCCTTGGCCGGCACAGATACGCAGTATTTT. Translation: CASSLALAGTDTQYF.